Following are 26 T cell receptor beta chains from one sample sequenced in a study of Graves' ophthalmopathy and Graves' hyperthyroidism. As the template, RNA transcripts were used to amplify TCR beta CDR3 regions. HTBI-primed RT-PCR formed the first round, and a multiplex PCR formed the second. TCRdb used MiXCR to reprocess the multiplex PCR reads, holding one entry per CDR3 protein. The sample includes under 350,000 distinct CDR3 sequences, roughly a sixth seen only once; the top ten take roughly 12%. Sequencing was performed on peripheral blood. Receptors were obtained from an adult man with Graves' ophthalmopathy.

This clonotype has only one observation. This chain uses TRBV20-1 with TRBJ1-1; D possibly corresponds to TRBD1 (5 bases). Trimming left V 3 bases short and J 1 base short, with 9 bases between. Germline loops: CDR1 DFQATT, CDR2 SNEGSKA (reference sequence). The CDR3 is made up of 13 amino acids. CDR3 DNA: TGCAGTGCTAGTAGGGGTGGGAACACTGAAGCTTTCTTT. Translated: CSASRGGNTEAFF.

This clonotype was observed a handful of times. The chain joins TRBV20-1 to TRBJ1-1, with TRBD1 matching over 8 bases. Germline CDR1 and CDR2: DFQATT and SNEGSKA (reference sequence). Trimming at V came to 4 bases and at J to 0 bases, leaving 1 base not matched to a gene. CDR3 length: 13 residues. This CDR3 reads CSATGGMNTEAFF. DNA of the CDR3: TGCAGTGCTACAGGGGGCATGAACACTGAAGCTTTCTTT.

Remarks on this clonotype: This may be a read error: a much more frequent sequence differs by one nucleotide. The chain joins TRBV10-3 to TRBJ2-7; tentatively, D is TRBD1 (6 bases). Per the germline V gene, CDR1 is ENHRY and CDR2 is SYGVKD. This CDR3 region has 14 residues. The ends were cut back, 10 bases at V and 2 bases at J, with 18 bases in the middle. CDR3 amino acids: CATTEGQTTYEQYF. CDR3 coding DNA: TGTGCCACCACCGAAGGACAGACTACCTACGAGCAGTACTTC.

This clonotype was detected ten times or more. The chain couples TRBV6-2 or TRBV6-3 to TRBJ1-5; the match to TRBD1 covers 8 bases. CDR1 is MNHEY and CDR2 is SVGEGT in the germline V gene. The CDR3 runs to 13 residues. J was trimmed by 1 base and V by 7 bases; bases with no gene match: 0. Written as DNA, the CDR3 is TGTGCCAGCAACAGGGGGAGCAATCAGCCCCAGCATTTT. This translates into CASNRGSNQPQHF.

CDR3: CASSYSGQGGEQYF. In DNA form, the CDR3 reads TGTGCCAGCAGTTACTCTGGGCAGGGGGGCGAGCAGTACTTC. This chain joins TRBV6-5 and TRBJ2-7; a possible D gene is TRBD1 (7 bases). The CDR3 totals 14 residues. V gave up 0 bases and J gave up 6 bases, with 12 bases separating them. Germline V CDR1 and CDR2: MNHEY, SVGAGI.

The chain employs TRBV5-4 and TRBJ2-5, with 13 bases lining up with TRBD2. The CDR3 consists of 16 residues. CDR1 and CDR2 (germline): SGHNT, YYREEE (reference sequence). J gave up 4 bases and V 1 base, and 4 bases lay outside the gene matches. The chain's CDR3 is CASSLTSGGALETQYF. CDR3 coding DNA: TGTGCCAGCAGCTTGACTAGCGGGGGGGCCTTAGAGACCCAGTACTTC.

This clonotype was found many times. The chain joins TRBV20-1 to TRBJ1-1; D is undetermined. Trimming cost V 7 bases and J 12 bases, with 18 bases left between them. Germline V gene sequence: CDR1 DFQATT, CDR2 SNEGSKA (reference sequence). CDR3 length equals 11 residues. In DNA form, the CDR3 reads TGCAGTGAAGAGTTAGAGGGTGGGTCTTTCTTT. Protein product: CSEELEGGSFF.

The table lists this clonotype with many counts. The chain joins TRBV6-5 to TRBJ2-5, with D maybe TRBD1 (5 bases). Trimming took 2 bases from V and 2 from J, leaving 12 bases between them. Per germline, CDR1 MNHEY and CDR2 SVGAGI. This CDR3 is 15 amino acids long. CDR3 loop: CASSYRGRVQETQYF. In nucleotides, the CDR3 is TGTGCCAGCAGTTACAGGGGAAGGGTGCAAGAGACCCAGTACTTC.

This clonotype was detected many times. This chain connects TRBV20-1 to TRBJ1-5; D remains ambiguous. The CDR3 has 13 amino acids. The germline CDR1 and CDR2 sequences are DFQATT and SNEGSKA (reference sequence). Trimming left V 1 base short and J 8 bases short, with 12 bases between. In DNA, the CDR3 is TGCAGTGCTAGAGGAGCGGGGAGGGAGCCCCAGCATTTT. Its protein product is CSARGAGREPQHF.

This rearrangement joins TRBV6-1 to TRBJ1-5; D is perhaps TRBD1 (6 bases). The CDR3 totals 14 residues. CDR1 is MNHNS, CDR2 SASEGT, per germline. Trimming removed 5 bases from V and 1 base from J, with 9 bases in between. CDR3 sequence: CASSMDRSNQPQHF. CDR3 DNA: TGTGCCAGCAGTATGGACAGAAGCAATCAGCCCCAGCATTTT.

This clonotype was observed at least ten times. The rearrangement joins TRBV11-2 to TRBJ2-5; D might be TRBD1 or TRBD2, each matching 5 bases. The CDR3 has 17 residues. Germline assignment: CDR1 SGHAT and CDR2 FQNNGV. Trimming left V 1 base short and J 4 bases short, with 19 bases between. The CDR3 bases are TGTGCCAGCAGCTTAGGTTTCGGGGAACCTGGGGCAGAGACCCAGTACTTC. It translates to CASSLGFGEPGAETQYF. Complete variable domain (other parts from reference TRBV11-2 and TRBJ2-5): EAGVAQSPRYKIIEKRQSVAFWCNPISGHATLYWYQQILGQGPKLLIQFQNNGVVDDSQLPKDRFSAERLKGVDSTLKIQPAKLEDSAVYLCASSLGFGEPGAETQYFGPGTRLLVL.

This clonotype has ten or more counts. The rearrangement links TRBV11-2 to TRBJ2-7; D possibly corresponds to TRBD2 (6 bases). Trimming shortened V by 5 bases and J by 11 bases, and 16 bases separated the two germline ends. The germline gives CDR1 SGHAT, CDR2 FQNNGV. The CDR3 spans 12 residues. The DNA for the CDR3 is TGTGCCAGCAGCCAGTGGGTAGGCGGGGAGTACTTC. Protein sequence: CASSQWVGGEYF.

In its sample, this clonotype was seen many times. The chain recombines TRBV20-1 with TRBJ2-5; D uncertain. Germline-derived CDR1 and CDR2 are DFQATT and SNEGSKA (reference sequence). This CDR3 is built from 14 residues. V dropped 2 bases and J dropped 2 bases, with 12 bases sitting between them. DNA of the CDR3: TGCAGTGCTAGAACCCCGAACTCTCAAGAGACCCAGTACTTC. It specifies CSARTPNSQETQYF.

This clonotype was seen many times. One base away lies a much larger clone, so this may be a sequencing read error. V and J are TRBV6-1 and TRBJ1-1, with D possibly being TRBD1 (6 bases). Germline V gives CDR1 MNHNS, CDR2 SASEGT. V was trimmed by 2 bases and J by 2 bases, leaving 12 bases between them. The CDR3 is made up of 15 amino acids. In nucleotides, the CDR3 is TGTGCCAGCAGTGAATGGACAGAGCCTAACACTGAAGCTTTCTTT. Translation gives CASSEWTEPNTEAFF.

The sample holds many counts of this clonotype. The chain uses TRBV7-6 and TRBJ2-7, with D possibly being TRBD1 or TRBD2 (6 bases each). Germline-derived CDR1 and CDR2 are SGHVS and FNYEAQ. The CDR3 is made up of 14 amino acids. Trimming shortened V by 5 bases and J by 9 bases, and 20 bases separated the two germline ends. The CDR3: CASSAEGGPTVQYF. For the CDR3, the DNA is TGTGCCAGCAGCGCCGAGGGGGGACCGACGGTGCAGTACTTC.

This clonotype was counted at least ten times. CDR3 residues: CSANKFRGVSETQYF. In DNA form, the CDR3 reads TGCAGTGCCAATAAATTCAGGGGGGTCAGTGAGACCCAGTACTTC. This chain uses TRBV20-1 with TRBJ2-5, with D perhaps TRBD1 (7 bases). The CDR3 has 15 residues. CDR1 and CDR2 from the germline V gene are DFQATT and SNEGSKA (reference sequence). The germline V and J ends were trimmed by 6 bases and 5 bases, with 22 bases remaining between them.

This clonotype was picked up many times. The rearrangement uses TRBV12-3 or TRBV12-4 and TRBJ2-5, with no clear D. V lost 6 bases and J 1 base, leaving 12 bases between the germline ends. There are 14 residues in the CDR3. The CDR3 loop is CASSLWTIQETQYF. In DNA, the CDR3 is TGTGCCAGCAGCCTATGGACCATCCAAGAGACCCAGTACTTC.

The CDR3 DNA is TGTGCCAGCAGCTTAGCAGGTCTCCTAGCTTCATCCTACGAGCAGTACTTC. Amino acids: CASSLAGLLASSYEQYF. This chain uses TRBV7-2 with TRBJ2-7, with TRBD2 as a possible D gene (5 bases). Germline V CDR1 and CDR2: SGHTA, FQGNSA. The V and J ends lost 0 bases and 1 base respectively, with 16 bases between them. This CDR3 contains 17 residues.

Worth noting for this clonotype: A read error may produce the germline difference seen at one junction end. The V call is TRBV18, the J call TRBJ2-7, with 9 bases fitting TRBD1. The CDR3 is 15 amino acids. CDR1 is KGHSH, CDR2 LQKENI, per germline. The CDR3: CASSSPGQGAYEQCF. The CDR3 bases are TGTGCCAGCTCATCCCCGGGACAGGGTGCCTACGAGCAGTGCTTC. Full variable domain (rest looked up from reference TRBV18 and TRBJ2-7): NAGVMQNPRHLVRRRGQEARLRCSPMKGHSHVYWYRQLPEEGLKFMVYLQKENIIDESGMPKERFSAEFPKEGPSILRIQQVVRGDSAAYFCASSSPGQGAYEQCFGPGTRLTVT.

Points on this clonotype: The junction does not match germline at one end; this may be a read error. V gene TRBV27 combines with J gene TRBJ1-2, with D uncertain. The germline CDR1 and CDR2 sequences are MNHEY and SMNVEV (reference sequence). CDR3 length: 14 residues. The CDR3 here is CASSSRGSGYGYNF. The CDR3 nucleotides read TGTGCCAGCAGTTCTAGAGGGTCGGGCTATGGCTACAACTTC.

This clonotype was found many times. The chain recombines TRBV5-1 with TRBJ2-7; D gene unclear. V was clipped by 4 bases and J by 1 base, with 12 bases between them. Germline-derived CDR1 and CDR2 are SGHRS and YFSETQ. The CDR3 is 14 amino acids. The CDR3 spells CASSPAWESYEQYF. CDR3 DNA sequence: TGCGCCAGCAGCCCCGCTTGGGAATCCTACGAGCAGTACTTC.

This clonotype was seen only a few times. The gene calls are TRBV6-1 and TRBJ2-7, with 7 bases lining up with TRBD1. V was pared by 2 bases and J by 1 base, with 5 bases of the junction left unmatched. Germline CDR1 reads MNHNS; CDR2 reads SASEGT. The CDR3 has 15 residues. CDR3 loop: CASSEIGTDSYEQYF. In DNA, the CDR3 is TGTGCCAGCAGTGAAATTGGGACAGATTCCTACGAGCAGTACTTC.

This clonotype was observed a handful of times. The rearrangement joins TRBV6-1 to TRBJ1-6, with a weak D call TRBD1 (5 bases). The length of the CDR3 is 15 residues. The V and J ends lost 3 bases and 7 bases respectively, with 13 bases between them. Germline V gene lookup returns CDR1 MNHNS and CDR2 SASEGT. In DNA, the CDR3 is TGTGCCAGCAGTGACCTCCAGGGAATGAATTCACCCCTCCACTTT. Its translation is CASSDLQGMNSPLHF.

Many counts were recorded for this clonotype. The rearrangement uses TRBV7-2 and TRBJ2-7; D remains unclear. Germline V gene lookup returns CDR1 SGHTA and CDR2 FQGNSA. Trimming pared 7 bases from V and 3 bases from J, leaving 16 bases between. This CDR3 comprises 14 residues. CDR3 bases: TGTGCCAGCAACTCGGACGGAGCCGTCTACGAGCAGTACTTC. Translated: CASNSDGAVYEQYF.

The chain has TRBV19 and TRBJ1-5; tentatively, D is TRBD1 (5 bases). The CDR3 has 14 amino acids. The germline CDR1 and CDR2 sequences are LNHDA and SQIVND (reference sequence). The V end was cut by 5 bases, the J end by 5 bases, with 13 bases between. The CDR3 region has the DNA TGTGCCAGTAGTTACAGTTGGGGGGATCAGCCCCAGCATTTT. This encodes CASSYSWGDQPQHF. Full variable domain (missing parts from reference TRBV19 and TRBJ1-5): DGGITQSPKYLFRKEGQNVTLSCEQNLNHDAMYWYRQDPGQGLRLIYYSQIVNDFQKGDIAEGYSVSREKKESFPLTVTSAQKNPTAFYLCASSYSWGDQPQHFGDGTRLSIL.

This clonotype came up many times. The chain carries TRBV11-2 and TRBJ2-7, with 8 bases aligning to TRBD2. V lost 1 base to trimming and J lost 6 bases; unmatched junction nucleotides: 8. There are 15 residues in the CDR3. Germline V lookup: CDR1 SGHAT, CDR2 FQNNGV. For the CDR3, the DNA is TGTGCCAGCAGCTTAGGGTTTACCGGGACTAGCGAGCAGTACTTC. It yields the protein CASSLGFTGTSEQYF.